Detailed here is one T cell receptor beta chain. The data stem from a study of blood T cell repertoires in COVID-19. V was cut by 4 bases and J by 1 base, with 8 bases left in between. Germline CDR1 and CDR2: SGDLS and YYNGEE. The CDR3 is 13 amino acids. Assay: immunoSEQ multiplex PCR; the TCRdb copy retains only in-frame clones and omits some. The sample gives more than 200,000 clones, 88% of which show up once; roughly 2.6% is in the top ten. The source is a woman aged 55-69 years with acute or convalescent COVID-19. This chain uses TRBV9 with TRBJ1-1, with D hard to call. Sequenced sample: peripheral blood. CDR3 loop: CASSPDSNTEAFF. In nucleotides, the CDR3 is TGTGCCAGCAGCCCAGATTCGAACACTGAAGCTTTCTTT.